A single T cell receptor beta chain is shown here with its context. The entry originates in a study of CD8+CD57+ T cells in acquired aplastic anemia. Both TCR beta VDJ combination and CDR3 sequence profiling were carried out. Genomic DNA was the template for this profiling. TCRdb reprocessed the reads via MiXCR and lists one record per CDR3 protein. The sample has fewer than 200,000 distinct CDR3 sequences; 35% to 55% are singletons. The sequence was obtained from a human donor in good health. Sequencing was performed on sorted CD4+, CD8+, or CD8+CD57+ T cells (not recorded which) from PBMCs.

The CDR3 nucleotides read TGCAGTGCTTTCGGGGGGGCAGATACGCAGTATTTT. Translating gives CSAFGGADTQYF. The chain recombines TRBV20-1 with TRBJ2-3; 8 nucleotides agree with TRBD2. V gave up 5 bases and J gave up 4 bases; unmatched junction bases: 2. CDR3 length: 12 residues. Looked up from germline, CDR1 is DFQATT and CDR2 is SNEGSKA (reference sequence).